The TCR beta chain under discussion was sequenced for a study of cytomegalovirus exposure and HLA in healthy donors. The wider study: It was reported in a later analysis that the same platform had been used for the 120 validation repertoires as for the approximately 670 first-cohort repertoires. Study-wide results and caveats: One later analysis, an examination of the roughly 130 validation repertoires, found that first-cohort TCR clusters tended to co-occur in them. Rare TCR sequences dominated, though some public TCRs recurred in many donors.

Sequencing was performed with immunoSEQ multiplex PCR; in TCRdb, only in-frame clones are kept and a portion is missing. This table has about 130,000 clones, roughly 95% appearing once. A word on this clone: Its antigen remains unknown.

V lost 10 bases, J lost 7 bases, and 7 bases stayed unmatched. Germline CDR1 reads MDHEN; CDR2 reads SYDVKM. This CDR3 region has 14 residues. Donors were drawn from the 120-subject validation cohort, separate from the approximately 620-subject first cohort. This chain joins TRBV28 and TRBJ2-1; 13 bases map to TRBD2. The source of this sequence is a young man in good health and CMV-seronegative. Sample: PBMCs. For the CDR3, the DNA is TGTGCCATCTCACTAGCGGGAGGGCCGAATGAGCAGTTCTTC. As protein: CAISLAGGPNEQFF.